A single T cell receptor (beta chain) is shown here with its context. This entry comes from a study of blood T cell repertoires in COVID-19. The method was immunoSEQ multiplex PCR; TCRdb's version includes in-frame clones alone and lacks a portion of them. The repertoire consists of about 240,000 clones, with around nine tenths occurring once and the leading ten covering roughly 8.6%. The CDR3 extends over 17 amino acids. With 0 bases removed from V and 6 bases from J, the gap between germline ends came to 18 bases. Per germline, CDR1 LGHNA and CDR2 YSLEER. This chain joins TRBV4-3 and TRBJ2-1, with a weak D call TRBD1 (5 bases). This receptor was obtained from a man aged 35 to 55 who had recovered from COVID-19. Sequencing was performed on PBMCs or T cells enriched from blood (not recorded which). For the CDR3, the DNA is TGCGCCAGCAGCCAAGATTTAAGGGGAACTACGGGCAATGAGCAGTTCTTC. It yields the protein CASSQDLRGTTGNEQFF.